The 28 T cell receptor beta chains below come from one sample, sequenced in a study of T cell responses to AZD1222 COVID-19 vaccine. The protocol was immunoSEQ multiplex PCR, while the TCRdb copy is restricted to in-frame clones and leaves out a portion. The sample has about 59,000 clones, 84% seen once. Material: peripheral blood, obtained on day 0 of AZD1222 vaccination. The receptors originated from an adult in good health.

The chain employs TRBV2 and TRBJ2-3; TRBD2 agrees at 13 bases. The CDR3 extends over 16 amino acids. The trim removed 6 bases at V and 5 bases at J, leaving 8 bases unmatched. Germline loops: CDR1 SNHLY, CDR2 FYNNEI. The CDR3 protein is CASRGTSGGVQDTQYF. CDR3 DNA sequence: TGTGCCAGCAGGGGAACTAGCGGGGGGGTCCAAGATACGCAGTATTTT.

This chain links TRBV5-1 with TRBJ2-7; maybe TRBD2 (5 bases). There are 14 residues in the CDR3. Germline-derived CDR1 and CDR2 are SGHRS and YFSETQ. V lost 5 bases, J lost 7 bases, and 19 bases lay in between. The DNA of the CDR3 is TGCGCCAGCAGAATGGCAGTTATGTCGGGGGAGCAGTACTTC. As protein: CASRMAVMSGEQYF. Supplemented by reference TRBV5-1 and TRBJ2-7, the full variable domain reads KAGVTQTPRYLIKTRGQQVTLSCSPISGHRSVSWYQQTPGQGLQFLFEYFSETQRNKGNFPGRFSGRQFSNSRSEMNVSTLELGDSALYLCASRMAVMSGEQYFGPGTRLTVT.

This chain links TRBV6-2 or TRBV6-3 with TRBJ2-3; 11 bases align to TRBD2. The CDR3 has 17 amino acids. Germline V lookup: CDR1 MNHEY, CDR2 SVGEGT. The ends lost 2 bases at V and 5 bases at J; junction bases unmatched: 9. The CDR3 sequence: CASSYPFSGGAKDTQYF. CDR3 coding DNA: TGTGCCAGCAGTTACCCCTTTAGCGGGGGGGCGAAAGATACGCAGTATTTT.

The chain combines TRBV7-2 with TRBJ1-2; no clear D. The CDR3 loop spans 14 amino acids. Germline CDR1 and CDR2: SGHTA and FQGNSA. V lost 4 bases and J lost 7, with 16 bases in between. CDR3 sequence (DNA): TGTGCCAGCAGCTCACCTCCCCCAGTGGGTGGCTACACCTTC. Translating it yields CASSSPPPVGGYTF.

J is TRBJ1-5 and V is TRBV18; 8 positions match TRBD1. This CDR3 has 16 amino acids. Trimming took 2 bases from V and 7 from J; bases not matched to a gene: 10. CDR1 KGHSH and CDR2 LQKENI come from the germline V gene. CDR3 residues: CASSPAGQGAAQPQHF. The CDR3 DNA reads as TGTGCCAGCTCACCAGCAGGTCAGGGGGCAGCGCAGCCCCAGCATTTT.

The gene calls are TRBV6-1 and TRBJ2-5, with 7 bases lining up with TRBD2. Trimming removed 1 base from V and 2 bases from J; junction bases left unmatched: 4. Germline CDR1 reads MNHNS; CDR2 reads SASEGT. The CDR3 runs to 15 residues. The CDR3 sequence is CASSEGAGVQETQYF. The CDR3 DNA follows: TGTGCCAGCAGTGAAGGGGCGGGGGTTCAAGAGACCCAGTACTTC.

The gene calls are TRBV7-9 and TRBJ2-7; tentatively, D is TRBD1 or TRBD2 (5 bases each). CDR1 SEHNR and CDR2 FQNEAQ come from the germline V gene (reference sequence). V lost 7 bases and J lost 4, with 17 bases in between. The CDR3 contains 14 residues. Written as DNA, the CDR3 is TGTGCCAGCACCCCCGGGTCGGGGACGTACGAGCAGTACTTC. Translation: CASTPGSGTYEQYF.

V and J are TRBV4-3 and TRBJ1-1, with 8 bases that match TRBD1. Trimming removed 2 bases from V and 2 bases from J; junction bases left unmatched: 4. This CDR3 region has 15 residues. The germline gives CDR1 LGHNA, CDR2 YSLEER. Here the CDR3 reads CASSQLTGANTEAFF. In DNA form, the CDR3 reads TGCGCCAGCAGCCAATTGACAGGGGCAAACACTGAAGCTTTCTTT.

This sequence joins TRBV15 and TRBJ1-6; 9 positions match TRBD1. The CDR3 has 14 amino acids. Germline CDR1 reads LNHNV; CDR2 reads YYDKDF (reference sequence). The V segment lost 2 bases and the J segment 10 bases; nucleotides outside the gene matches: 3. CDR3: CATSRPGQGSPLHF. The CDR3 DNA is TGTGCCACCAGCAGACCGGGACAGGGCTCACCCCTCCACTTT.

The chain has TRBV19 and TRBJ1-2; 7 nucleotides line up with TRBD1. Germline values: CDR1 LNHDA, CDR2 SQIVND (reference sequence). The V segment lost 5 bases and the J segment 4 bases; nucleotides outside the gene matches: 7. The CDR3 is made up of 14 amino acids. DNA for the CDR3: TGTGCCAGTAGTCCTCGACAGGGCGGCTATGGCTACACCTTC. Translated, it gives CASSPRQGGYGYTF. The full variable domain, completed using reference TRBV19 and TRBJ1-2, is DGGITQSPKYLFRKEGQNVTLSCEQNLNHDAMYWYRQDPGQGLRLIYYSQIVNDFQKGDIAEGYSVSREKKESFPLTVTSAQKNPTAFYLCASSPRQGGYGYTFGSGTRLTVV.

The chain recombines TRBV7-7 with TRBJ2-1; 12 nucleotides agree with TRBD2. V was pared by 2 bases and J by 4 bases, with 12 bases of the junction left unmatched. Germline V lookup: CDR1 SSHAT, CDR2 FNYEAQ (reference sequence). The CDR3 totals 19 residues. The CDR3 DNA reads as TGTGCCAGCAGCTTATTTCCCCTAGCGGGGGGGAGTCGGTACAATGAGCAGTTCTTC. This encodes CASSLFPLAGGSRYNEQFF.

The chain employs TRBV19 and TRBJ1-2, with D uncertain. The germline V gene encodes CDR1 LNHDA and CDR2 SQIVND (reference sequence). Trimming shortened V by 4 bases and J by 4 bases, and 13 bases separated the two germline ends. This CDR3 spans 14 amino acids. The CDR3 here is CASSRYADGYGYTF. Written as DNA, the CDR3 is TGTGCCAGTAGTAGGTACGCAGACGGCTATGGCTACACCTTC.

In nucleotides, the CDR3 is TGTGCCAGCACCCCGAGACTAGCATACGATGAGCAGTTCTTC. Residues: CASTPRLAYDEQFF. The rearrangement links TRBV9 to TRBJ2-1, with 7 bases fitting TRBD2. This CDR3 is 14 amino acids long. V was pared by 6 bases and J by 8 bases, with 11 bases of the junction left unmatched. Germline loops: CDR1 SGDLS, CDR2 YYNGEE.

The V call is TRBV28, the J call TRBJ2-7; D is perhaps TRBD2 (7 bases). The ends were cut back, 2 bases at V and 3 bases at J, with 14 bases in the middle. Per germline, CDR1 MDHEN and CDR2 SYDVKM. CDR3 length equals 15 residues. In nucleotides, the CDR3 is TGTGCCAGCAGTTTAGTGGGGGGGCTCTACTACGAGCAGTACTTC. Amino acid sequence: CASSLVGGLYYEQYF.

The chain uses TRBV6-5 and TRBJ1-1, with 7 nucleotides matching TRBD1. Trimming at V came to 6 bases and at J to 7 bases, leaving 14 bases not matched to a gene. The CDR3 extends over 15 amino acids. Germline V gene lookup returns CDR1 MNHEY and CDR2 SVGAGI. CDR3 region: CASRHLGQREFEAFF. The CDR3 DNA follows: TGTGCCAGCAGACACCTGGGACAGCGAGAATTTGAAGCTTTCTTT.

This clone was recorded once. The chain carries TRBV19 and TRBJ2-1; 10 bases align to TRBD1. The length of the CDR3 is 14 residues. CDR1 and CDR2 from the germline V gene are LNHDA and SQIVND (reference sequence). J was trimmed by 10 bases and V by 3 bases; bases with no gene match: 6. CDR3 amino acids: CASSIPGTGAEQFF. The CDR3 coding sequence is TGTGCCAGTAGTATCCCCGGGACAGGGGCCGAGCAGTTCTTC. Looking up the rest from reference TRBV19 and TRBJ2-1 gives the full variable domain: DGGITQSPKYLFRKEGQNVTLSCEQNLNHDAMYWYRQDPGQGLRLIYYSQIVNDFQKGDIAEGYSVSREKKESFPLTVTSAQKNPTAFYLCASSIPGTGAEQFFGPGTRLTVL.

The chain's CDR3 is CASSVYGRGSTDTQYF. The DNA for the CDR3 is TGTGCCAGCAGTGTATATGGCAGGGGGTCGACAGATACGCAGTATTTT. The chain has TRBV6-1 and TRBJ2-3; 7 nucleotides line up with TRBD1. Germline CDR1 is MNHNS and CDR2 is SASEGT. CDR3 length: 16 residues. Germline trimming cut 4 bases from V and 3 bases from J; bases unmatched to any gene: 10.

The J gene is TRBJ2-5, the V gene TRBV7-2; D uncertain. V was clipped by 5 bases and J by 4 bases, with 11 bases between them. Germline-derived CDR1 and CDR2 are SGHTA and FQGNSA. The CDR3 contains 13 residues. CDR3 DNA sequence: TGTGCCAGCAGCCCCCGCCAGTTAGAGACCCAGTACTTC. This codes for CASSPRQLETQYF.

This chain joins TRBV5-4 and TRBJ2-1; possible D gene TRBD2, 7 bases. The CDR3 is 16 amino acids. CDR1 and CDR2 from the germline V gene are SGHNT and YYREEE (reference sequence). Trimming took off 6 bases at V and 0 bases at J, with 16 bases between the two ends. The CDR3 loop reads CASNPGGASSYNEQFF. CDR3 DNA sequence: TGTGCCAGCAACCCTGGGGGGGCAAGCTCCTACAATGAGCAGTTCTTC.

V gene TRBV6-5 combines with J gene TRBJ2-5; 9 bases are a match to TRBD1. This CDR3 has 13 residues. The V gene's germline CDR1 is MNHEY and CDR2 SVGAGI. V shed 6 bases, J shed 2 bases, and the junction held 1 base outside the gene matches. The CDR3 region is CASRTGGQETQYF. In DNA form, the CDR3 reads TGTGCCAGCAGGACAGGGGGACAAGAGACCCAGTACTTC.

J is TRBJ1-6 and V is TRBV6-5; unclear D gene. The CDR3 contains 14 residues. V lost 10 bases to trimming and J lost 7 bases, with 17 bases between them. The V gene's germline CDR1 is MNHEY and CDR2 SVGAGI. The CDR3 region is CATQWRGDNSPLHF. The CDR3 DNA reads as TGTGCCACCCAGTGGCGGGGAGACAATTCACCCCTCCACTTT.

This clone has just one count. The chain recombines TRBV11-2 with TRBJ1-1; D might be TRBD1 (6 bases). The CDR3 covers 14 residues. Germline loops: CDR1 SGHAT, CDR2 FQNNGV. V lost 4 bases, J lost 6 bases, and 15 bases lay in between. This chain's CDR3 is CASSSSSRGAEAFF. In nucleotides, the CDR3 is TGTGCCAGCAGCTCAAGTTCCAGGGGTGCTGAAGCTTTCTTT.

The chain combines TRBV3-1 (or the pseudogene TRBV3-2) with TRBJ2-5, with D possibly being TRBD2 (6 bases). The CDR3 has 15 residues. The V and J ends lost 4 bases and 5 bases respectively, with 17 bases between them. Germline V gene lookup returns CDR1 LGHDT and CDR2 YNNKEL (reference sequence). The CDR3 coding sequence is TGTGCCAGCAGCCTCCTCCTTACTAGCCGGGAGACCCAGTACTTC. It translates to CASSLLLTSRETQYF.

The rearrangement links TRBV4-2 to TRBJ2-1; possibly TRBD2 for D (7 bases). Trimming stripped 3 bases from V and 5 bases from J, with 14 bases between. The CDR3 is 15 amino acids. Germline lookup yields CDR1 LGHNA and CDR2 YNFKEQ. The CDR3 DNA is TGTGCCAGCAGCCATGTGGGGGGGGCCGACAATGAGCAGTTCTTC. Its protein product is CASSHVGGADNEQFF.

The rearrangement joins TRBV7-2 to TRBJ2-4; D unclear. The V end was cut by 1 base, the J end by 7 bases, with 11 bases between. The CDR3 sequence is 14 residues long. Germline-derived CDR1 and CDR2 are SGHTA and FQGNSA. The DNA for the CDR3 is TGTGCCAGCAGCTTAGGGGCCGGTTTGAACATTCAGTACTTC. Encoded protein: CASSLGAGLNIQYF.

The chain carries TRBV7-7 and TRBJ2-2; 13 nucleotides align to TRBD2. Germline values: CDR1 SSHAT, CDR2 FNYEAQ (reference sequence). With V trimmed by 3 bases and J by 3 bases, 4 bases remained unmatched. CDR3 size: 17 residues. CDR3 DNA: TGTGCCAGCAGCTTTGGGACTAGCGGGGAGGACACCGGGGAGCTGTTTTTT. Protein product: CASSFGTSGEDTGELFF.

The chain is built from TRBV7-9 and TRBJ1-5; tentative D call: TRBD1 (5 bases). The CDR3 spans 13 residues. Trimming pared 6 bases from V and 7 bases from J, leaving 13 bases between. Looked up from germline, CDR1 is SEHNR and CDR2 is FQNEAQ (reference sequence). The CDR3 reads CASSRGREQPQHF. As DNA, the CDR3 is TGTGCCAGCAGTCGGGGGAGAGAGCAGCCCCAGCATTTT.

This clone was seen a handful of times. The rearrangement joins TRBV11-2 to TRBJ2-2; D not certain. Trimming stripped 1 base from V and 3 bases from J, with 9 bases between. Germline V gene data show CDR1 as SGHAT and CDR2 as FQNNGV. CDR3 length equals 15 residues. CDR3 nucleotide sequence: TGTGCCAGCAGCTTAGGGCAGATAGACACCGGGGAGCTGTTTTTT. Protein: CASSLGQIDTGELFF.